The present entry profiles one TCR beta chain with its context. Profiled with immunoSEQ multiplex PCR; TCRdb holds only in-frame clones, not every one. The sample has some 230,000 clones, approximately 80% seen once. The entry originates in a study of blood T cell repertoires in COVID-19. The ends were cut back, 0 bases at V and 11 bases at J, with 16 bases in the middle. Looked up from germline, CDR1 is LGHDT and CDR2 is YNNKEL (reference sequence). The CDR3 consists of 14 residues. The sequenced sample consisted of PBMCs or T cells enriched from blood (not recorded which). This chain connects TRBV3-1 (or the pseudogene TRBV3-2) to TRBJ1-1, with D uncertain. The TCR originated in a woman in her 40s with acute COVID-19. The CDR3 DNA reads TGTGCCAGCAGCCAAGATGGCCGTCGAGGTGGGGCTTTCTTT. Protein product: CASSQDGRRGGAFF.